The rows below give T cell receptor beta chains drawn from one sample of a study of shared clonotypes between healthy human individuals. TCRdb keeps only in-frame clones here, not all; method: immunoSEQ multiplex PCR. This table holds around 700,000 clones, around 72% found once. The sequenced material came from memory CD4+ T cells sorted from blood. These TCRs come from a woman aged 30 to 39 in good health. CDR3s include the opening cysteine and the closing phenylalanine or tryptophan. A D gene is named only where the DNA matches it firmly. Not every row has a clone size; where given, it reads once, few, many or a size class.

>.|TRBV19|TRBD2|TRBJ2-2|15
CASSMAGTSYGELFF
TGTGCCAGTAGTATGGCCGGGACTAGCTACGGGGAGCTGTTTTTT
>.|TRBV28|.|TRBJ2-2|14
CASSSGQNTGELFF
TGTGCCAGCAGTTCGGGACAGAACACCGGGGAGCTGTTTTTT
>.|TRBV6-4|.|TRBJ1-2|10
CASPRVGYTF
TGTGCCAGCCCGCGGGTCGGCTACACCTTC
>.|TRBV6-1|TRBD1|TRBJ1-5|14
CASSEMDRVQPQHF
TGTGCCAGCAGTGAAATGGACAGGGTTCAGCCCCAGCATTTT
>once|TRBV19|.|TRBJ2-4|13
CASRKTGFPLQYF
TGTGCCAGTAGGAAAACCGGGTTCCCTCTTCAGTACTTC
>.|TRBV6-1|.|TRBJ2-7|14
CASSVGPSSYEQYF
TGTGCCTCCTCAGTAGGACCTAGCTCCTACGAGCAGTACTTC
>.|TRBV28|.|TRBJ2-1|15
CASSRPQLQGPEQFF
TGTGCCAGCAGCCGACCTCAATTACAGGGTCCTGAGCAGTTCTTC
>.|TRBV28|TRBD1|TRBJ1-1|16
CASTTGTGGAAQEAFF
TGTGCCAGCACAACCGGGACAGGGGGCGCAGCCCAAGAAGCTTTCTTT
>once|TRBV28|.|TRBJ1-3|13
CASGRFSGNTIYF
TGTGCCAGCGGACGGTTCTCTGGAAACACCATATATTTT
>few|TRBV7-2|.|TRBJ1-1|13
CASSWQGYTEAFF
TGTGCCAGCAGCTGGCAGGGCTACACTGAAGCTTTCTTT
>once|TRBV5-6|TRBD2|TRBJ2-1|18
CASSTTSGRSLPYNEQFF
TGTGCCAGCAGCACGACTAGCGGGAGGAGCTTACCATACAATGAGCAGTTCTTC
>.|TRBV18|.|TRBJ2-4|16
CASSPGVGTAKNIQYF
TGTGCCAGCTCACCGGGTGTTGGAACCGCCAAAAACATTCAGTACTTC
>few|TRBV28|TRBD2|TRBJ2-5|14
CASSFSGSRETQYF
TGTGCCAGCAGTTTCAGCGGGAGTAGGGAGACCCAGTACTTC
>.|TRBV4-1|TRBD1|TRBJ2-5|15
CASSRGQGELETQYF
TGCGCCAGCAGCCGAGGACAGGGGGAATTGGAGACCCAGTACTTC
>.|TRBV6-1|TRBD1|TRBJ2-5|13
CASTRGPEETQYF
TGTGCCAGCACCAGGGGGCCAGAAGAGACCCAGTACTTC